Listed here are 13 T cell receptor beta chains from one sample, sequenced in a study of blood T cell repertoires in COVID-19. Only in-frame clones appear in the TCRdb table, and some are missing; sequencing was by immunoSEQ multiplex PCR. The sample contains under 300,000 clones, just under 85% of which appear only once. The sample comprised peripheral blood. These receptors were taken from a woman aged 55-75 years with active or convalescent COVID-19.

The chain employs TRBV7-9 and TRBJ2-3, with a weak D call TRBD2 (5 bases). The V and J ends lost 1 base and 0 bases respectively, with 8 bases between them. The germline V gene encodes CDR1 SEHNR and CDR2 FQNEAQ (reference sequence). The CDR3 is made up of 15 amino acids. CDR3: CASSLVSESTDTQYF. CDR3 nucleotides: TGTGCCAGCAGCTTAGTTAGCGAGAGCACAGATACGCAGTATTTT.

This clone has just a few counts. The chain joins TRBV11-3 to TRBJ2-1; no clear D. The CDR3 covers 11 residues. Germline CDR1 SGHNT, CDR2 YENEEA. Trimming cost V 2 bases and J 8 bases, with 4 bases left between them. CDR3 protein: CASSLRDEQFF. In nucleotides, the CDR3 is TGTGCCAGCAGCTTACGCGATGAGCAGTTCTTC.

The chain employs TRBV28 and TRBJ2-7; no definite D call. Trimming took off 1 base at V and 2 bases at J, with 9 bases between the two ends. The CDR3 loop spans 14 amino acids. Germline assignment: CDR1 MDHEN and CDR2 SYDVKM. DNA of the CDR3: TGTGCCAGCAGTTTATCGAACAGAGCCTACGAGCAGTACGTC. This encodes CASSLSNRAYEQYV.

The chain combines TRBV5-6 with TRBJ1-2; D remains unclear. V was cut by 4 bases and J by 4 bases, with 20 bases left in between. The CDR3 is 16 amino acids. Germline loops: CDR1 SGHDT, CDR2 YYEEEE. CDR3 residues: CASSATGIDRSYGYTF. The CDR3 nucleotides are TGTGCCAGCAGCGCTACCGGGATCGATCGGTCCTATGGCTACACCTTC.

The chain carries TRBV27 and TRBJ2-5; D may be TRBD2 (5 bases). From germline, CDR1 is MNHEY and CDR2 SMNVEV (reference sequence). V lost 4 bases and J 5 bases, leaving 11 bases between the germline ends. The CDR3 spans 13 residues. For the CDR3, the DNA is TGTGCCAGCAGTTCATCGGGCGGGGAGACCCAGTACTTC. Translation gives CASSSSGGETQYF.

This chain connects TRBV6-2 or TRBV6-3 to TRBJ2-1; 8 positions match TRBD1. The CDR3 extends over 18 amino acids. The junction had 8 bases not matched to a gene; V was cut back by 0 bases and J by 1 base. Germline CDR1 is MNHEY and CDR2 is SVGEGT. For the CDR3, the DNA is TGTGCCAGCAGTTACTCGAAGTTCAGGGGGCTGTCCTACAATGAGCAGTTCTTC. Translating gives CASSYSKFRGLSYNEQFF.

The chain carries TRBV5-1 and TRBJ2-2, with 9 bases that match TRBD1. This CDR3 has 15 residues. Germline V lookup: CDR1 SGHRS, CDR2 YFSETQ. With 7 bases clipped from V and 6 bases from J, the junction kept 10 bases outside the gene matches. In DNA form, the CDR3 reads TGCGCCAGCGCGGAAGGGACAGGGCGAGCCGGGGAGCTGTTTTTT. Its protein product is CASAEGTGRAGELFF.

This clone was seen a single time. The chain recombines TRBV10-3 with TRBJ1-3; 10 nucleotides align to TRBD1. Trimming took 6 bases from V and 6 from J; bases not matched to a gene: 5. The germline gives CDR1 ENHRY, CDR2 SYGVKD. The CDR3 has 14 amino acids. CDR3 protein: CAIRTGGQENTIYF. The DNA for the CDR3 is TGTGCCATCAGGACAGGGGGCCAGGAAAACACCATATATTTT.

The rearrangement joins TRBV19 to TRBJ1-1, with D possibly being TRBD1 (5 bases). Deletions cut 1 base from V and 5 bases from J, with 14 bases between. CDR3 length: 15 amino acids. Germline V lookup: CDR1 LNHDA, CDR2 SQIVND (reference sequence). Here the CDR3 reads CASSIGGAGGTEAFF. In nucleotides, the CDR3 is TGTGCCAGTAGTATAGGGGGCGCGGGGGGTACTGAAGCTTTCTTT.

The chain couples TRBV19 to TRBJ1-6; D gene uncertain. Germline CDR1 is LNHDA and CDR2 is SQIVND (reference sequence). V was clipped by 4 bases and J by 7 bases, with 14 bases between them. This CDR3 is built from 15 residues. The CDR3 nucleotides read TGTGCCAGTAGTACCCGGCGGGAGGGCAATTCACCCCTCCACTTT. This gives the protein CASSTRREGNSPLHF.

This chain connects TRBV27 to TRBJ2-7, with D possibly matching TRBD1 (6 bases). The germline V and J ends were trimmed by 2 bases and 5 bases, with 19 bases remaining between them. This CDR3 region has 16 residues. Per germline, CDR1 MNHEY and CDR2 SMNVEV (reference sequence). This CDR3 reads CASSLRLQGTRNEQYV. The CDR3 bases are TGTGCCAGCAGTTTACGCTTACAGGGTACGAGGAACGAGCAGTACGTC.

This clone was picked up one time. The chain recombines TRBV5-1 with TRBJ2-2; 10 bases map to TRBD1. CDR1 SGHRS and CDR2 YFSETQ come from the germline V gene. The V gene end was trimmed by 6 bases and the J gene end by 6 bases; junction bases not matched to a gene: 5. The CDR3 is made up of 14 amino acids. The CDR3, as DNA: TGCGCCAGCATCGGGACAGGGGTCGCCGGGGAGCTGTTTTTT. Protein product: CASIGTGVAGELFF.

The V gene is TRBV20-1, the J gene TRBJ2-6; tentatively, D is TRBD2 (7 bases). In germline, CDR1 is DFQATT, CDR2 SNEGSKA (reference sequence). The CDR3 is made up of 16 amino acids. The V and J ends lost 3 bases and 2 bases respectively, with 14 bases between them. As DNA, the CDR3 is TGCAGTGCTAGTGTAGGGGGGGTTGCTGGGGCCAACGTCCTGACTTTC. Encoded protein: CSASVGGVAGANVLTF.